This entry lists 10 T cell receptor beta chains sequenced from one sample in a study of T cells in Graves' hyperthyroidism and ophthalmopathy. RNA transcripts yielded amplified TCR beta CDR3 regions. A first-round RT-PCR of the TCR CDR3 used the HTBI primer set. Via MiXCR, TCRdb re-called the multiplex PCR reads, giving one row per CDR3 protein. The table shows more than 500,000 distinct CDR3 sequences, with about 16% occurring only once. What was sequenced was blood. These receptors all come from a woman aged 30 to 39 with Graves' ophthalmopathy.

There are many counts of this clonotype. This rearrangement joins TRBV28 to TRBJ2-1; TRBD1 matches at 8 bases. After removal of 2 bases from V and 7 bases from J, the junction contained 4 bases not matched to a gene. The CDR3 has 14 amino acids. Germline V gene data show CDR1 as MDHEN and CDR2 as SYDVKM. Here the CDR3 reads CASSLQGAVNEQFF. The CDR3, as DNA: TGTGCCAGCAGTTTACAGGGGGCTGTTAATGAGCAGTTCTTC.

This clonotype was picked up many times. This chain joins TRBV3-1 and TRBJ2-3; maybe TRBD2 (6 bases). The CDR3 is 13 amino acids. Germline V lookup: CDR1 LGHDT, CDR2 YNNKEL (reference sequence). V was clipped by 1 base and J by 6 bases, with 8 bases between them. Here the CDR3 DNA reads TGTGCCAGCAGCCAAGTACGGGGGGATACGCAGTATTTT. Protein product: CASSQVRGDTQYF.

This clonotype was counted between two and nine times. V usage is TRBV18 and J usage is TRBJ2-6; D remains unclear. This CDR3 region has 17 residues. The germline CDR1 and CDR2 sequences are KGHSH and LQKENI. V was cut by 8 bases and J by 0 bases, with 17 bases left in between. The CDR3 spells CASALGQVHSGANVLTF. CDR3 nucleotides: TGTGCCAGCGCCCTTGGGCAGGTGCACTCTGGGGCCAACGTCCTGACTTTC. Complete variable domain (other parts from reference TRBV18 and TRBJ2-6): NAGVMQNPRHLVRRRGQEARLRCSPMKGHSHVYWYRQLPEEGLKFMVYLQKENIIDESGMPKERFSAEFPKEGPSILRIQQVVRGDSAAYFCASALGQVHSGANVLTFGAGSRLTVL.

This clonotype was recorded at least ten times. J is TRBJ1-1 and V is TRBV11-2, with 7 bases identical to TRBD1. Trimming removed 0 bases from V and 6 bases from J; junction bases left unmatched: 7. Germline V gene data show CDR1 as SGHAT and CDR2 as FQNNGV. The CDR3 consists of 15 residues. CDR3 protein: CASSLESTGSSEAFF. DNA for the CDR3: TGTGCCAGCAGCTTAGAATCGACAGGGTCGTCTGAAGCTTTCTTT.

This clonotype was counted only a few times. The chain employs TRBV10-2 and TRBJ1-2, with D possibly being TRBD1 (5 bases). The CDR3 consists of 13 residues. V lost 8 bases to trimming and J lost 7 bases, with 17 bases between them. Germline values: CDR1 WSHSY, CDR2 SAAADI. CDR3 protein: CASGTAGISGYTF. As DNA, the CDR3 is TGCGCCAGCGGGACCGCAGGGATATCTGGCTACACCTTC.

The V call is TRBV7-2, the J call TRBJ1-4, with 9 positions matching TRBD1. Per the germline V gene, CDR1 is SGHTA and CDR2 is FQGNSA. This CDR3 spans 16 amino acids. With 6 bases clipped from V and 7 bases from J, the junction kept 12 bases outside the gene matches. CDR3 bases: TGTGCCAGCAGTTCCGACGAACAGGGGGCGGGTGAAAAACTGTTTTTT. This translates into CASSSDEQGAGEKLFF.

This clonotype was seen repeatedly, ten times or more. A single base separates this from a much larger clone, so it may be a read error. The chain joins TRBV11-3 to TRBJ2-5; D unclear. This CDR3 is 14 amino acids long. Trimming shortened V by 0 bases and J by 2 bases, and 7 bases separated the two germline ends. Germline-derived CDR1 and CDR2 are SGHNT and YENEEA. As DNA, the CDR3 is TGTGCCAGCAGCTTAGACAGTGGTCAAGAGACCCAGTACTTC. Encoded protein: CASSLDSGQETQYF.

This clonotype was recorded at least ten times. This chain links TRBV11-2 with TRBJ2-3; no firm D call. V was shortened by 5 bases and J by 0 bases, with 15 bases between the two germline ends. CDR1 and CDR2 from the germline V gene are SGHAT and FQNNGV. The CDR3 runs to 16 residues. The CDR3: CASSRRAVHSTDTQYF. The CDR3 DNA follows: TGTGCCAGCAGCCGTCGGGCAGTCCATAGCACAGATACGCAGTATTTT.

This clonotype was seen only a few times. This chain links TRBV9 with TRBJ2-7; D is undetermined. V was shortened by 0 bases and J by 5 bases, with 12 bases between the two germline ends. From germline, CDR1 is SGDLS and CDR2 YYNGEE. This CDR3 spans 14 amino acids. The CDR3 sequence: CASSVGKVSHEQYF. The CDR3 region has the DNA TGTGCCAGCAGCGTAGGCAAAGTTAGCCACGAGCAGTACTTC.

In its sample, this clonotype was seen a few times. The rearrangement uses TRBV19 and TRBJ1-4; D is possibly TRBD1 (6 bases). V dropped 4 bases and J dropped 0 bases, with 12 bases sitting between them. The CDR3 has 16 amino acids. The germline CDR1 and CDR2 sequences are LNHDA and SQIVND (reference sequence). The CDR3 sequence: CASSKWTATTNEKLFF. CDR3 sequence (DNA): TGTGCCAGTAGTAAGTGGACAGCCACAACTAATGAAAAACTGTTTTTT.